Following are 5 T cell receptor beta chains from one sample sequenced in a study of T cells in localized non-small cell lung cancer. Using immunoSEQ multiplex PCR, the repertoire was profiled, and TCRdb retains in-frame clones only, with some absent. Of around 40,000 clones in the sample, 86% are singletons; the top ten hold around 7%. The sequencing here drew on peripheral blood, taken before any cancer treatment. The receptors here all came from a woman aged 18 to 49 with stage III lung adenocarcinoma.

This clone was observed a handful of times. V is TRBV2 and J is TRBJ1-1; the D gene is possibly TRBD1 (5 bases). Germline CDR1 and CDR2: SNHLY and FYNNEI. The CDR3 contains 13 residues. Trimming took off 6 bases at V and 0 bases at J, with 8 bases between the two ends. The CDR3 region is CASRDTLNTEAFF. The CDR3 DNA is TGTGCCAGCAGGGACACCCTGAACACTGAAGCTTTCTTT.

The chain links TRBV25-1 to TRBJ1-1; 8 bases agree with TRBD1. CDR3 length equals 14 residues. The J segment lost 6 bases and the V segment lost 5 bases, leaving 8 bases of the junction unmatched. Germline V CDR1 and CDR2: MGHDK, SYGVNS. CDR3 in DNA: TGTGCCAGCAGTCCCCCGGGACAGGTCGCTGAAGCTTTCTTT. This encodes CASSPPGQVAEAFF.

The chain couples TRBV15 to TRBJ1-4; 10 bases are shared with TRBD1. CDR3 size: 15 residues. CDR1 is LNHNV, CDR2 YYDKDF, per germline (reference sequence). V dropped 1 base and J dropped 6; count of bases not matched to a gene: 2. The CDR3 is CATSRGQGAYEKLFF. DNA for the CDR3: TGTGCCACCAGCAGAGGACAGGGGGCGTATGAAAAACTGTTTTTT.

This rearrangement joins TRBV5-6 to TRBJ1-1; D is ambiguous. The ends were cut back, 0 bases at V and 2 bases at J, with 8 bases in the middle. This CDR3 spans 14 amino acids. Germline values: CDR1 SGHDT, CDR2 YYEEEE. The CDR3 sequence: CASSLGRRNTEAFF. The CDR3 region has the DNA TGTGCCAGCAGCTTGGGCCGGCGAAACACTGAAGCTTTCTTT.

The V gene is TRBV7-9, the J gene TRBJ1-1; a weak D match, TRBD1 (5 bases). In germline, CDR1 is SEHNR, CDR2 FQNEAQ (reference sequence). V was clipped by 6 bases and J by 10 bases, with 15 bases between them. CDR3 length equals 12 residues. The chain's CDR3 is CASSLMQGPAFF. In DNA, the CDR3 is TGTGCCAGCAGTTTAATGCAGGGACCAGCTTTCTTT. Full variable domain (missing parts from reference TRBV7-9 and TRBJ1-1): DTGVSQNPRHKITKRGQNVTFRCDPISEHNRLYWYRQTLGQGPEFLTYFQNEAQLEKSRLLSDRFSAERPKGSFSTLEIQRTEQGDSAMYLCASSLMQGPAFFGQGTRLTVV.